A selection of T cell receptor beta chains follows, all from one sample in a study of shared clonotypes between healthy human individuals. Sequenced by immunoSEQ multiplex PCR; TCRdb stores in-frame clones only, minus some. Of 850,000 to 1,200,000 clones listed, under 80% are singletons. Sample: memory CD4+ T cells sorted from blood. Receptor source: a man aged 18 to 30 in good health. Both conserved end residues are part of each CDR3. Fields, in order: J gene, D gene, CDR3 length, clone size, V gene, CDR3 protein, CDR3 DNA. The D gene is left open where the match is weak. Some rows have no size entry. The others give once, few or many, or a class for an expanded clone.

TRBJ2-7	TRBD1	15	-	TRBV6-1	CASTRVGTDYYEQYF	TGTGCCAGCACCCGAGTGGGGACAGACTACTACGAGCAGTACTTC
TRBJ1-2	-	15	-	TRBV4-1	CASSQEGGRGYGYTF	TGCGCCAGCAGCCAAGAGGGGGGGCGCGGCTATGGCTACACCTTC
TRBJ2-6	TRBD2	17	-	TRBV9	CASSVSGGGSGANVLTF	TGTGCCAGCAGCGTAAGCGGGGGAGGGTCTGGGGCCAACGTCCTGACTTTC
TRBJ2-7	-	16	once	TRBV12-2	CASRLAPGRLGGEQYF	TGTGCAAGTCGCTTAGCCCCCGGTAGACTAGGGGGCGAGCAGTACTTC
TRBJ2-5	TRBD2	14	few	TRBV9	CASSVAGLAETQYF	TGTGCCAGCAGCGTAGCCGGACTAGCGGAGACCCAGTACTTC
TRBJ1-2	-	16	-	TRBV7-3	CASSLTPGGTQGGYTF	TGTGCCAGCAGCCTAACGCCGGGGGGCACCCAGGGAGGCTACACCTTC
TRBJ2-2	-	16	-	TRBV2	CASSDRGRIDTGELFF	TGTGCCAGCAGTGATAGGGGAAGAATAGACACCGGGGAGCTGTTTTTT
TRBJ2-2	TRBD1	14	-	TRBV7-8	CASAGGSWTGELFF	TGTGCCAGCGCAGGGGGCAGTTGGACCGGGGAGCTGTTTTTT
TRBJ2-3	-	14	-	TRBV10-2	CASSVIDSTDTQYF	TGCGCCAGCAGTGTAATAGACAGCACAGATACGCAGTATTTT
TRBJ1-2	-	13	-	TRBV5-4	CASSLGGVYGYTF	TGTGCCAGCAGCTTGGGCGGGGTCTATGGCTACACCTTC
TRBJ2-3	-	13	few	TRBV7-7	CASSAQITDTQYF	TGTGCTAGCAGCGCGCAAATCACAGATACGCAGTATTTT
TRBJ2-7	-	11	-	TRBV30	CAWSSPIEQYF	TGTGCCTGGAGTTCACCTATCGAGCAGTACTTC
TRBJ2-6	-	16	-	TRBV12-5	CASGLQVPSGANVLTF	TGTGCTAGTGGTCTACAGGTGCCCTCTGGGGCCAACGTCCTGACTTTC
TRBJ1-5	TRBD1	15	-	TRBV5-1	CASSLAGTGGQPQHF	TGCGCCAGCAGCTTGGCTGGGACAGGGGGCCAGCCCCAGCATTTT
TRBJ2-3	TRBD2	15	-	TRBV7-8	CASSLGLAGTDTQYF	TGTGCCAGCAGCCTCGGACTAGCGGGCACAGATACGCAGTATTTT
TRBJ1-2	-	11	-	TRBV7-9	CASSWGFGYTF	TGTGCCAGCAGCTGGGGGTTTGGCTACACCTTC
TRBJ2-7	TRBD1	16	-	TRBV11-2	CASSLARGTGDLEQYF	TGTGCCAGCAGCTTAGCCCGAGGGACAGGGGATCTCGAGCAGTACTTC
TRBJ1-1	-	12	once	TRBV14	CASSRLRAEAFF	TGTGCCAGCAGCCGACTCAGGGCTGAAGCTTTCTTT
TRBJ1-3	-	16	-	TRBV7-2	CASSFRSMSSGNTIYF	TGTGCCAGCAGCTTCAGGTCCATGAGCTCTGGAAACACCATATATTTT
TRBJ2-7	-	14	once	TRBV5-1	CASSFESQRNEQYF	TGCGCCAGCAGCTTTGAAAGCCAGAGAAACGAGCAGTACTTC
TRBJ1-2	TRBD1	14	-	TRBV6-1	CASSEKGQPYGYTF	TGTGCCAGCAGTGAAAAGGGACAGCCCTATGGCTACACCTTC
TRBJ1-2	TRBD1	16	-	TRBV14	CASSQKDRDPYYGYTF	TGTGCCAGCAGCCAAAAGGACAGGGATCCCTACTATGGCTACACCTTC
TRBJ1-4	-	15	-	TRBV2	CASRLRTATNEKLFF	TGTGCCAGCCGATTGAGGACAGCAACTAATGAAAAACTGTTTTTT
TRBJ2-5	TRBD1	13	-	TRBV6-5	CASSLQGRETQYF	TGTGCCAGCAGTCTACAGGGGCGGGAGACCCAGTACTTC
TRBJ2-7	TRBD1	17	-	TRBV7-9	CASSSPYSPGQNYEQYF	TGTGCCAGCAGCTCTCCGTATAGTCCGGGACAGAACTACGAGCAGTACTTC
TRBJ2-3	-	17	-	TRBV5-6	CASSLSSWGRGTDTQYF	TGTGCCAGCAGCCTCTCGTCGTGGGGGCGGGGCACAGATACGCAGTATTTT
TRBJ1-5	TRBD1	14	-	TRBV30	CAWSLQGGNQPQHF	TGTGCCTGGAGTCTACAGGGGGGCAATCAGCCCCAGCATTTT
TRBJ2-7	TRBD1	14	many	TRBV19	CASSRTGGPYEQYF	TGTGCCAGTAGTCGGACAGGGGGCCCCTACGAGCAGTACTTC
TRBJ2-7	TRBD2	15	once	TRBV18	CASSPPLAGGYEQYF	TGTGCCAGCTCACCACCGTTAGCGGGAGGCTACGAGCAGTACTTC
TRBJ2-7	TRBD1	13	-	TRBV6-6	CASTRDRGYEQYF	TGTGCCAGCACCAGAGACAGGGGCTACGAGCAGTACTTC
TRBJ1-5	-	18	-	TRBV6-1	CASSALGDISGGNQPQHF	TGTGCCAGCAGTGCCCTGGGGGACATCTCGGGGGGCAATCAGCCCCAGCATTTT
TRBJ1-1	-	14	-	TRBV5-1	CASSIWGNQAEAFF	TGCGCCAGCAGCATATGGGGAAATCAAGCTGAAGCTTTCTTT
TRBJ1-4	-	15	-	TRBV28	CASSVLTATNEKLFF	TGTGCCAGCAGTGTATTGACGGCAACTAATGAAAAACTGTTTTTT
TRBJ1-5	-	14	-	TRBV28	CASKAPEGGQPQHF	TGTGCCAGCAAGGCCCCTGAGGGTGGTCAGCCCCAGCATTTT
TRBJ2-1	TRBD2	17	-	TRBV7-9	CASSSYSGTSGRNEQFF	TGTGCCAGCAGCTCCTACTCGGGGACTAGCGGGAGGAATGAGCAGTTCTTC
TRBJ1-5	TRBD1	16	few	TRBV28	CASSFSDRADNQPQHF	TGTGCCAGCAGTTTCTCCGACAGGGCCGACAATCAGCCCCAGCATTTT
TRBJ1-4	-	16	-	TRBV2	CASRIDRVSTNEKLFF	TGTGCCAGCAGGATAGATCGTGTGTCAACTAATGAAAAACTGTTTTTT
TRBJ2-3	-	15	once	TRBV28	CASSRTQDSTDTQYF	TGTGCCAGCAGCAGAACTCAGGACAGCACAGATACGCAGTATTTT
TRBJ2-7	-	16	once	TRBV7-9	CASSLSGGGQSDEQYF	TGTGCCAGCAGCTTATCAGGAGGGGGACAGTCGGACGAGCAGTACTTC
TRBJ1-3	-	18	-	TRBV4-3	CASSQGLPQASSGNTIYF	TGCGCCAGCAGCCAAGGATTGCCACAGGCGAGCTCTGGAAACACCATATATTTT